Each of the 27 T cell receptor beta chains below was sequenced from the same sample in a study of CD8 T cells in Susac syndrome. After extraction with the RNeasy kit, 0.5 to 1 ug of the RNA was reverse transcribed using random hexamers. TCRdb independently ran MiXCR on the immunoSEQ multiplex PCR reads; one entry per CDR3 protein. There are about 120,000 distinct CDR3 sequences in the sample; around 94% occur only once, and around 0.2% lies in the top ten. Specimen: CD8+ T cells from PBMCs. Every receptor here comes from a human donor with Susac syndrome.

The chain couples TRBV7-6 to TRBJ2-3, with 9 nucleotides matching TRBD1. Trimming at V came to 5 bases and at J to 7 bases, leaving 10 bases not matched to a gene. This CDR3 has 15 amino acids. CDR1 and CDR2 (germline): SGHVS, FNYEAQ. CDR3: CASSHGQGSLNTQYF. The CDR3 DNA follows: TGTGCCAGCAGCCACGGACAGGGGAGCCTGAATACGCAGTATTTT.

This clonotype was counted once. This chain connects TRBV6-2 or TRBV6-3 to TRBJ2-3, with 12 nucleotides matching TRBD2. Germline-derived CDR1 and CDR2 are MNHEY and SVGEGT. J was trimmed by 6 bases and V by 8 bases; bases with no gene match: 15. The CDR3 spans 17 residues. CDR3 coding DNA: TGTGCCAGCGGGAGGACTAGCGGGGACCGTGGCGATGATACGCAGTATTTT. Protein: CASGRTSGDRGDDTQYF.

The V call is TRBV7-9, the J call TRBJ1-4; D unresolved. V shed 5 bases and J shed 4 bases, with 8 bases lying between them. The germline V gene has CDR1 SEHNR and CDR2 FQNEAQ (reference sequence). The CDR3 sequence is 13 residues long. Here the CDR3 reads CASSPGVNEKLFF. For the CDR3, the DNA is TGTGCCAGCAGCCCCGGGGTTAATGAAAAACTGTTTTTT.

The chain links TRBV28 to TRBJ2-7; tentative D call: TRBD2 (6 bases). This CDR3 is built from 14 residues. The V end lost 4 bases, the J end lost 7 bases, and 17 bases lay between the germline ends. The germline CDR1 and CDR2 sequences are MDHEN and SYDVKM. The CDR3 DNA is TGTGCCAGCAGTTACGCGGGGCCCCCGCGGGAGCAGTACTTC. It encodes CASSYAGPPREQYF.

The V and J genes are TRBV9 and TRBJ1-6, with D unresolved. This CDR3 has 16 residues. Germline-derived CDR1 and CDR2 are SGDLS and YYNGEE. Trimming took 4 bases from V and 7 from J, leaving 18 bases between them. The CDR3 bases are TGTGCCAGCAGCCCGGGGTGGACCGGGGAAAATTCACCCCTCCACTTT. As protein: CASSPGWTGENSPLHF. Together with reference TRBV9 and TRBJ1-6, the CDR3 gives the full variable domain: DSGVTQTPKHLITATGQRVTLRCSPRSGDLSVYWYQQSLDQGLQFLIQYYNGEERAKGNILERFSAQQFPDLHSELNLSSLELGDSALYFCASSPGWTGENSPLHFGNGTRLTVT.

The rearrangement joins TRBV10-2 to TRBJ1-1; a weak D match, TRBD1 (6 bases). The CDR3 length is 14 residues. V lost 4 bases, J lost 7 bases, and 16 bases lay in between. Germline CDR1 and CDR2: WSHSY and SAAADI. The DNA for the CDR3 is TGCGCCAGCAGTGCCCGGACAGCTCCCTATGAAGCTTTCTTT. Translation gives CASSARTAPYEAFF.

The chain employs TRBV20-1 and TRBJ2-5; TRBD1 aligns across 9 bases. J lost 4 bases, V lost 5 bases, and 20 bases had no gene match. Germline values: CDR1 DFQATT, CDR2 SNEGSKA (reference sequence). This CDR3 comprises 18 residues. The CDR3 bases are TGCAGTGCTCAAGAGGGGGTAACAGGGGGCCACCAGTCAGAGACCCAGTACTTC. Protein: CSAQEGVTGGHQSETQYF.

This chain connects TRBV7-9 to TRBJ1-1; possibly TRBD1 for D (6 bases). With 7 bases removed from V and 11 bases from J, the gap between germline ends came to 17 bases. CDR3 length: 12 amino acids. Per the germline V gene, CDR1 is SEHNR and CDR2 is FQNEAQ (reference sequence). CDR3 DNA: TGTGCCAGCAAAAAAGGGGGGGGCACGGCTTTCTTT. It translates to CASKKGGGTAFF. Based on the CDR3 plus reference TRBV7-9 and TRBJ1-1, the full variable domain is DTGVSQNPRHKITKRGQNVTFRCDPISEHNRLYWYRQTLGQGPEFLTYFQNEAQLEKSRLLSDRFSAERPKGSFSTLEIQRTEQGDSAMYLCASKKGGGTAFFGQGTRLTVV.

The chain uses TRBV30 and TRBJ1-5; D is unresolved. V shed 0 bases and J shed 2 bases, with 11 bases lying between them. The CDR3 loop spans 15 amino acids. In germline, CDR1 is GTSNPN, CDR2 SVGIG (reference sequence). The DNA for the CDR3 is TGTGCCTGGAGTGTGGGCGGCCTCCGCAATCAGCCCCAGCATTTT. It codes for CAWSVGGLRNQPQHF. Using reference TRBV30 and TRBJ1-5 for the parts outside the CDR3, the full variable domain is SQTIHQWPATLVQPVGSPLSLECTVEGTSNPNLYWYRQAAGRGLQLLFYSVGIGQISSEVPQNLSASRPQDRQFILSSKKLLLSDSGFYLCAWSVGGLRNQPQHFGDGTRLSIL.

This clonotype was recorded once. This chain links TRBV3-1 with TRBJ2-1; 7 nucleotides align to TRBD2. Per the germline V gene, CDR1 is LGHDT and CDR2 is YNNKEL (reference sequence). With 0 bases clipped from V and 4 bases from J, the junction kept 6 bases outside the gene matches. The CDR3 is 16 residues long. CDR3 in amino acids: CASSQEIAGIYNEQFF. In DNA form, the CDR3 reads TGTGCCAGCAGCCAAGAAATAGCGGGTATTTACAATGAGCAGTTCTTC.

V is TRBV12-3 or TRBV12-4 and J is TRBJ2-1, with TRBD1 as a possible D gene (7 bases). V lost 0 bases and J 7 bases, leaving 13 bases between the germline ends. CDR3 size: 15 residues. CDR3 in DNA: TGTGCCAGCAGTTTAGCGCCGGCAGGGGGGAATGAGCAGTTCTTC. Translating it yields CASSLAPAGGNEQFF.

The CDR3 here is CASSQDTLRTSYNEQFF. CDR3 sequence (DNA): TGTGCCAGCAGCCAAGATACCCTCCGGACATCTTACAATGAGCAGTTCTTC. The rearrangement links TRBV3-1 to TRBJ2-1, with D tentatively TRBD1 (5 bases). This CDR3 has 17 residues. Germline CDR1 reads LGHDT; CDR2 reads YNNKEL (reference sequence). The ends were cut back, 0 bases at V and 4 bases at J, with 16 bases in the middle.

The chain combines TRBV5-1 with TRBJ2-7; 7 bases match TRBD1. The CDR3 has 15 amino acids. Germline CDR1 SGHRS, CDR2 YFSETQ. Germline trimming cut 1 base from V and 2 bases from J; bases unmatched to any gene: 6. The CDR3 DNA follows: TGCGCCAGCAGCTTGCAGGACAGGATAACCTACGAGCAGTACTTC. Encoded protein: CASSLQDRITYEQYF.

This rearrangement joins TRBV20-1 to TRBJ2-7; 7 bases match TRBD2. The CDR3 runs 11 residues. Germline V gene lookup returns CDR1 DFQATT and CDR2 SNEGSKA (reference sequence). V lost 5 bases to trimming and J lost 3 bases; unmatched junction nucleotides: 1. CDR3 nucleotide sequence: TGCAGTGCTCGGGGGGACTACGAGCAGTACTTC. It specifies CSARGDYEQYF.

This chain connects TRBV6-5 to TRBJ1-1; D remains unclear. Trimming shortened V by 8 bases and J by 8 bases, and 12 bases separated the two germline ends. CDR3 length: 11 amino acids. Germline lookup yields CDR1 MNHEY and CDR2 SVGAGI. The CDR3 coding sequence is TGTGCCAGCGGACCAGGAAGCGAAGCTTTCTTT. It yields the protein CASGPGSEAFF.

The CDR3 DNA reads as TGTGCCAGTAGTATAATCCTGGTAACGAAACCAACGCGACAGGGACGCGATGGCTACACCTTC. Translation: CASSIILVTKPTRQGRDGYTF. This rearrangement joins TRBV19 to TRBJ1-2, with 7 bases identical to TRBD1. The CDR3 loop spans 21 amino acids. Germline V gene lookup returns CDR1 LNHDA and CDR2 SQIVND (reference sequence). V shed 2 bases, J shed 6 bases, and the junction held 27 bases outside the gene matches. Full variable domain (remainder filled in from reference TRBV19 and TRBJ1-2): DGGITQSPKYLFRKEGQNVTLSCEQNLNHDAMYWYRQDPGQGLRLIYYSQIVNDFQKGDIAEGYSVSREKKESFPLTVTSAQKNPTAFYLCASSIILVTKPTRQGRDGYTFGSGTRLTVV.

The chain combines TRBV24-1 with TRBJ2-2; 9 bases fit TRBD1. Looked up from germline, CDR1 is KGHDR and CDR2 is SFDVKD. The CDR3 covers 16 residues. V dropped 3 bases and J dropped 4; count of bases not matched to a gene: 5. CDR3 coding DNA: TGTGCCACCAGTGATCCCGACAGGGGGATCACCGGGGAGCTGTTTTTT. It is translated as CATSDPDRGITGELFF.

The V gene is TRBV30, the J gene TRBJ2-2; no definite D call. V was shortened by 5 bases and J by 6 bases, with 19 bases between the two germline ends. In germline, CDR1 is GTSNPN, CDR2 SVGIG (reference sequence). This CDR3 is 15 amino acids long. DNA for the CDR3: TGTGCCTGGGACCCCACTTTGGTCATGGCCGGGGAGCTGTTTTTT. Protein product: CAWDPTLVMAGELFF.

The chain couples TRBV20-1 to TRBJ2-7; maybe TRBD2 (7 bases). The CDR3 consists of 13 residues. Germline CDR1 and CDR2: DFQATT and SNEGSKA (reference sequence). Deletions cut 3 bases from V and 7 bases from J, with 16 bases between. This chain's CDR3 is CSASGGALGEQYF. CDR3 DNA: TGCAGTGCTAGTGGGGGGGCGCTGGGGGAGCAGTACTTC.

The chain combines TRBV7-9 with TRBJ2-4; 8 bases fit TRBD2. Germline CDR1 is SEHNR and CDR2 is FQNEAQ (reference sequence). The V segment lost 4 bases and the J segment 3 bases; nucleotides outside the gene matches: 8. The CDR3 runs 16 residues. CDR3 bases: TGTGCCAGCAGCTCCCCCCGCGCGGGGGGCAAAAACATTCAGTACTTC. It is translated as CASSSPRAGGKNIQYF.

The chain recombines TRBV5-4 with TRBJ2-1; no clear D. From germline, CDR1 is SGHNT and CDR2 YYREEE (reference sequence). CDR3 length equals 13 residues. The V end was cut by 6 bases, the J end by 4 bases, with 11 bases between. In DNA form, the CDR3 reads TGTGCCAGCACCATCACCCCGTACAATGAGCAGTTCTTC. Translated, it gives CASTITPYNEQFF.

This clonotype was detected once. The chain uses TRBV25-1 and TRBJ2-7; TRBD1 agrees at 8 bases. Germline V gives CDR1 MGHDK, CDR2 SYGVNS. J lost 6 bases, V lost 5 bases, and 6 bases had no gene match. This CDR3 comprises 13 residues. CDR3 in DNA: TGTGCCAGCAGTCCTACAACAGGGGGCGAGCAGTACTTC. It specifies CASSPTTGGEQYF.

The chain carries TRBV20-1 and TRBJ2-1; the match to TRBD2 covers 11 bases. V dropped 6 bases and J dropped 0; count of bases not matched to a gene: 16. In germline, CDR1 is DFQATT, CDR2 SNEGSKA (reference sequence). CDR3 size: 19 residues. CDR3 bases: TGCAGTGCCAAACCCGAACTAGCGGGGGTTACCAGCTCCTACAATGAGCAGTTCTTC. Protein sequence: CSAKPELAGVTSSYNEQFF.

This CDR3 reads CASSLGLGIDTGELFF. The CDR3 nucleotides are TGCGCCAGCAGCCTCGGCCTAGGAATCGACACCGGGGAGCTGTTTTTT. V gene TRBV4-3 combines with J gene TRBJ2-2; D is unresolved. The V gene lost 4 bases and the J gene lost 3 bases, with 15 bases spanning the gap. The CDR3 extends over 16 amino acids. Germline values: CDR1 LGHNA, CDR2 YSLEER.

The chain combines TRBV30 with TRBJ1-2, with a tentative D call TRBD1 (6 bases). Trimming shortened V by 1 base and J by 4 bases, and 16 bases separated the two germline ends. The CDR3 extends over 15 amino acids. CDR1 GTSNPN and CDR2 SVGIG come from the germline V gene (reference sequence). The chain's CDR3 is CAWSAFGGGGYGYTF. The CDR3 DNA follows: TGTGCCTGGAGTGCCTTCGGGGGCGGAGGCTATGGCTACACCTTC.

The rearrangement uses TRBV15 and TRBJ1-2, with D possibly TRBD1 on 6 matching bases. With 1 base removed from V and 11 bases from J, the gap between germline ends came to 14 bases. Germline lookup yields CDR1 LNHNV and CDR2 YYDKDF (reference sequence). This CDR3 region has 13 residues. CDR3 sequence: CATSRATTGPYTF. The CDR3 DNA reads as TGTGCCACCAGCAGAGCTACGACAGGCCCGTACACCTTC.

The chain's CDR3 is CASSVRQGAYEQFF. DNA of the CDR3: TGTGCCAGCAGTGTACGACAGGGGGCCTATGAGCAGTTCTTC. The V and J genes are TRBV25-1 and TRBJ2-1; 10 bases align to TRBD1. CDR3 size: 14 residues. Germline V gives CDR1 MGHDK, CDR2 SYGVNS. Germline trimming cut 4 bases from V and 8 bases from J; bases unmatched to any gene: 5. Supplemented by reference TRBV25-1 and TRBJ2-1, the full variable domain reads EADIYQTPRYLVIGTGKKITLECSQTMGHDKMYWYQQDPGMELHLIHYSYGVNSTEKGDLSSESTVSRIRTEHFPLTLESARPSHTSQYLCASSVRQGAYEQFFGPGTRLTVL.